These 25 T cell receptor beta chains were sequenced from one sample in a study of cytomegalovirus exposure and HLA in healthy donors. PCR was performed using 60 Vbeta and 13 Jbeta primers. Produced via immunoSEQ multiplex PCR; TCRdb's table is partial and in-frame only. The top ten clones hold 1% of a sample with 150,000 or so clones, roughly 79% of them seen once. The sequencing sample was made of PBMCs. The receptors here all came from a woman in her thirties or forties in good health and CMV-seronegative.

The chain uses TRBV25-1 and TRBJ1-2, with 11 bases fitting TRBD1. CDR1 is MGHDK and CDR2 is SYGVNS in the germline V gene. The CDR3 sequence is 13 residues long. V was pared by 9 bases and J by 8 bases, with 8 bases of the junction left unmatched. The CDR3: CASGKGQGGGYTF. The CDR3 DNA reads TGTGCCAGTGGAAAGGGACAGGGGGGGGGCTACACCTTC.

V gene TRBV9 combines with J gene TRBJ1-5, with D possibly matching TRBD1 (5 bases). CDR3 length: 14 amino acids. In germline, CDR1 is SGDLS, CDR2 YYNGEE. The V gene lost 4 bases and the J gene lost 0 bases, with 8 bases spanning the gap. CDR3 coding DNA: TGTGCCAGCAGCTCCGGGGGTAGCAATCAGCCCCAGCATTTT. Amino acid sequence: CASSSGGSNQPQHF.

The genes are TRBV28 and TRBJ2-2; TRBD1 matches 9 bases. Germline CDR1 MDHEN, CDR2 SYDVKM. The CDR3 covers 14 residues. The trim removed 8 bases at V and 5 bases at J, leaving 6 bases unmatched. The DNA for the CDR3 is TGTGCCAGCGTCGGGACAGGGATGACCGGGGAGCTGTTTTTT. Its protein product is CASVGTGMTGELFF.

The chain employs TRBV6-1 and TRBJ1-5, with D uncertain. CDR3 length: 16 residues. Between the trimmed V and J ends, which lost 3 bases and 1 base, there was a span of 13 bases. Germline lookup yields CDR1 MNHNS and CDR2 SASEGT. Written as DNA, the CDR3 is TGTGCCAGCAGTGAGGTATCGCGGAAAAGCAATCAGCCCCAGCATTTT. As protein: CASSEVSRKSNQPQHF.

The chain is built from TRBV11-3 and TRBJ2-7, with TRBD2 matching over 11 bases. The germline gives CDR1 SGHNT, CDR2 YENEEA. The CDR3 spans 15 residues. J gave up 4 bases and V 1 base, and 3 bases lay outside the gene matches. CDR3: CASSLVAGGLYEQYF. The DNA of the CDR3 is TGTGCCAGCAGCTTAGTAGCGGGAGGGCTGTACGAGCAGTACTTC.

V usage is TRBV2 and J usage is TRBJ2-1; the match to TRBD2 covers 10 bases. J lost 9 bases, V lost 8 bases, and 7 bases had no gene match. The CDR3 length is 13 residues. Germline CDR1 and CDR2: SNHLY and FYNNEI. The DNA of the CDR3 is TGTGCCAGCGAGGCTAGCGGGAGTGGTGAGCAGTTCTTC. This codes for CASEASGSGEQFF.

J is TRBJ2-7 and V is TRBV29-1, with TRBD1 matching 8 bases. CDR1 SQVTM and CDR2 ANQGSEA come from the germline V gene. V was clipped by 4 bases and J by 2 bases; unmatched bases: 10. This CDR3 contains 15 residues. The CDR3 DNA reads TGCAGCGTTGGAAAGGGGGACAGGATTACCTACGAGCAGTACTTC. Translation gives CSVGKGDRITYEQYF.

The rearrangement uses TRBV2 and TRBJ2-3; possibly TRBD1 for D (6 bases). Trimming took off 2 bases at V and 0 bases at J, with 9 bases between the two ends. CDR1 and CDR2 from the germline V gene are SNHLY and FYNNEI. This CDR3 has 15 residues. In DNA, the CDR3 is TGTGCCAGCAGTGAAAGGGGGAAAAGCACAGATACGCAGTATTTT. Translating it yields CASSERGKSTDTQYF.

The chain uses TRBV5-1 and TRBJ2-1; weak D call: TRBD1 (5 bases). Germline loops: CDR1 SGHRS, CDR2 YFSETQ. Trimming took off 2 bases at V and 6 bases at J, with 15 bases between the two ends. There are 15 residues in the CDR3. The CDR3 DNA is TGCGCCAGCAGCTTTGATGGACCCAGGGCCAATGAGCAGTTCTTC. Residues: CASSFDGPRANEQFF.

The chain has TRBV20-1 and TRBJ2-5; D is undetermined. CDR1 and CDR2 (germline): DFQATT, SNEGSKA (reference sequence). Trimming removed 0 bases from V and 8 bases from J, with 7 bases in between. The CDR3 totals 11 residues. In DNA form, the CDR3 reads TGCAGTGCTAGAGATATATTAACCCAGTACTTC. Translating it yields CSARDILTQYF.

The V call is TRBV15, the J call TRBJ1-3, with 8 positions matching TRBD1. Germline lookup yields CDR1 LNHNV and CDR2 YYDKDF (reference sequence). This CDR3 contains 18 residues. J was trimmed by 0 bases and V by 3 bases; bases with no gene match: 10. This CDR3 is CATSRLRGPTGSGNTIYF. CDR3 nucleotide sequence: TGTGCCACCAGCAGGCTCAGGGGGCCAACCGGCTCTGGAAACACCATATATTTT.

The J gene is TRBJ1-1, the V gene TRBV11-1; D perhaps matches TRBD1 (6 bases). This CDR3 region has 15 residues. Per germline, CDR1 SGHAT and CDR2 FQDESV (reference sequence). The V and J ends lost 7 bases and 0 bases respectively, with 15 bases between them. The CDR3 bases are TGTGCCAGCACCCATAGGGGGACCATGAACACTGAAGCTTTCTTT. Protein product: CASTHRGTMNTEAFF.

The V and J genes are TRBV11-3 and TRBJ2-1; D might be TRBD2 (6 bases). Germline V gives CDR1 SGHNT, CDR2 YENEEA. The CDR3 sequence is 14 residues long. Trimming removed 4 bases from V and 5 bases from J, with 12 bases in between. The CDR3 reads CASSSGVQDNEQFF. CDR3 coding DNA: TGTGCCAGCAGCTCGGGGGTCCAGGACAATGAGCAGTTCTTC. The full variable domain, completed using reference TRBV11-3 and TRBJ2-1, is EAGVVQSPRYKIIEKKQPVAFWCNPISGHNTLYWYLQNLGQGPELLIRYENEEAVDDSQLPKDRFSAERLKGVDSTLKIQPAELGDSAVYLCASSSGVQDNEQFFGPGTRLTVL.

The chain has TRBV6-5 and TRBJ1-2; no reliable D call. The CDR3 length is 15 residues. Trimming cost V 0 bases and J 0 bases, with 8 bases left between them. Germline-derived CDR1 and CDR2 are MNHEY and SVGAGI. This CDR3 reads CASSYSGGANYGYTF. CDR3 nucleotides: TGTGCCAGCAGTTACTCTGGCGGAGCTAACTATGGCTACACCTTC.

The genes are TRBV9 and TRBJ2-7, with 10 bases that match TRBD2. The germline gives CDR1 SGDLS, CDR2 YYNGEE. After removal of 3 bases from V and 2 bases from J, the junction contained 5 bases not matched to a gene. This CDR3 region has 15 residues. CDR3 residues: CASSEGLALTYEQYF. As DNA, the CDR3 is TGTGCCAGCAGCGAGGGACTAGCGTTGACCTACGAGCAGTACTTC.

The V call is TRBV5-1, the J call TRBJ2-1; 8 positions agree with TRBD2. This CDR3 is 18 amino acids long. V lost 2 bases to trimming and J lost 1 base; unmatched junction nucleotides: 11. CDR1 and CDR2 (germline): SGHRS, YFSETQ. The CDR3 is CASSLYWIAGKSYNEQFF. For the CDR3, the DNA is TGCGCCAGCAGCTTATACTGGATAGCGGGAAAATCCTACAATGAGCAGTTCTTC.

The V and J genes are TRBV30 and TRBJ1-5; 8 nucleotides match TRBD1. This CDR3 has 17 amino acids. With V trimmed by 1 base and J by 1 base, 9 bases remained unmatched. Per germline, CDR1 GTSNPN and CDR2 SVGIG (reference sequence). CDR3 bases: TGTGCCTGGAGTGGGTGGACAGGGATCGAGAGCAATCAGCCCCAGCATTTT. The encoded protein is CAWSGWTGIESNQPQHF.

This clone was counted a single time. V gene TRBV9 combines with J gene TRBJ1-5; D not resolved. The CDR3 loop spans 13 amino acids. CDR1 is SGDLS, CDR2 YYNGEE, per germline. V was shortened by 2 bases and J by 6 bases, with 9 bases between the two germline ends. CDR3 in amino acids: CASSVGGGQPQHF. For the CDR3, the DNA is TGTGCCAGCAGCGTGGGTGGAGGTCAGCCCCAGCATTTT.

The V gene is TRBV30, the J gene TRBJ2-7; unclear D gene. CDR1 GTSNPN and CDR2 SVGIG come from the germline V gene (reference sequence). Trimming took 0 bases from V and 2 from J, leaving 11 bases between them. The CDR3 is 14 residues long. Written as DNA, the CDR3 is TGTGCCTGGAGTGTCCCCGGCGGTACCTACGAGCAGTACTTC. This encodes CAWSVPGGTYEQYF.

V usage is TRBV7-8 and J usage is TRBJ1-1, with a weak D call TRBD1 (6 bases). Germline V gene data show CDR1 as SGHVS and CDR2 as FQNEAQ. Trimming took 4 bases from V and 4 from J, leaving 16 bases between them. CDR3 size: 15 residues. CDR3 in DNA: TGTGCCAGCAGCTCCCGGGACACGGACGCCACTGAAGCTTTCTTT. Translation gives CASSSRDTDATEAFF.

This clone was observed a few times. The chain links TRBV19 to TRBJ2-1, with a possible D match to TRBD2 (6 bases). The CDR3 spans 15 residues. V was trimmed by 6 bases and J by 7 bases, leaving 19 bases between them. Germline loops: CDR1 LNHDA, CDR2 SQIVND (reference sequence). CDR3 bases: TGTGCCAGTAGCTCGGGACTGCTATTTGAAAATGAGCAGTTCTTC. Amino acid sequence: CASSSGLLFENEQFF.

V gene TRBV5-6 combines with J gene TRBJ1-2; the D gene is possibly TRBD1 (5 bases). Germline V CDR1 and CDR2: SGHDT, YYEEEE. The length of the CDR3 is 13 residues. V was cut by 0 bases and J by 4 bases, with 7 bases left in between. This CDR3 reads CASSLDRSYGYTF. CDR3 in DNA: TGTGCCAGCAGCTTGGACAGGTCCTATGGCTACACCTTC.

The rearrangement uses TRBV7-9 and TRBJ2-7, with a tentative D call TRBD2 (7 bases). Per germline, CDR1 SEHNR and CDR2 FQNEAQ (reference sequence). CDR3 size: 13 residues. The ends were cut back, 8 bases at V and 2 bases at J, with 13 bases in the middle. CDR3 loop: CASGGGSPYEQYF. DNA for the CDR3: TGTGCCAGCGGGGGCGGGAGTCCCTACGAGCAGTACTTC.

This sequence joins TRBV11-2 and TRBJ2-3; D might be TRBD1 (6 bases). Germline CDR1 reads SGHAT; CDR2 reads FQNNGV. The CDR3 totals 14 residues. V was trimmed by 3 bases and J by 2 bases, leaving 9 bases between them. The CDR3 spells CASSLGQLTDTQYF. The DNA for the CDR3 is TGTGCCAGCAGCTTGGGACAACTCACAGATACGCAGTATTTT.

The V call is TRBV9, the J call TRBJ2-1; D is undetermined. V dropped 3 bases and J dropped 8 bases, with 18 bases sitting between them. CDR3 length: 15 amino acids. CDR1 and CDR2 (germline): SGDLS, YYNGEE. The CDR3 here is CASSATPRSIHEQFF. The CDR3 region has the DNA TGTGCCAGCAGCGCCACACCAAGAAGTATCCATGAGCAGTTCTTC.